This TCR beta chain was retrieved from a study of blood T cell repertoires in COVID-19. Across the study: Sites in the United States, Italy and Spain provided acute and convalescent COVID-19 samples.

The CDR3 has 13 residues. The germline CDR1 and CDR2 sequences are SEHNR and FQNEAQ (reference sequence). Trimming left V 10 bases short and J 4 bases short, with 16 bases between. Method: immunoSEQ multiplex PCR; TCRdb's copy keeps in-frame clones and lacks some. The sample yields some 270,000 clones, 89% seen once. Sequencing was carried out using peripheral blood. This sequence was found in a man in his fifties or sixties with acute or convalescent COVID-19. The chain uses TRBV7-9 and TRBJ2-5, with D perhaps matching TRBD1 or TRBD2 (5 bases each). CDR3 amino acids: CATIRAAGETQYF. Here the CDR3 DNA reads TGTGCCACCATCAGGGCGGCGGGAGAGACCCAGTACTTC.